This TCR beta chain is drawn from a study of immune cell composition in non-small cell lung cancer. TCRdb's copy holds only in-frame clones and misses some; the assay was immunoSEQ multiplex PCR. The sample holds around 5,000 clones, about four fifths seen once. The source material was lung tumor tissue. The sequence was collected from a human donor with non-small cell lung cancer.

CDR3 residues: CASSLGDSSTDTQYF. CDR3 nucleotides: TGTGCCAGCAGCTTAGGGGACTCAAGCACAGATACGCAGTATTTT. The V and J genes are TRBV7-9 and TRBJ2-3; TRBD2 might be the D (6 bases). The CDR3 extends over 15 amino acids. Germline V gives CDR1 SEHNR, CDR2 FQNEAQ (reference sequence). The V end was cut by 1 base, the J end by 0 bases, with 8 bases between. Combining the CDR3 with reference TRBV7-9 and TRBJ2-3 gives the whole variable domain DTGVSQNPRHKITKRGQNVTFRCDPISEHNRLYWYRQTLGQGPEFLTYFQNEAQLEKSRLLSDRFSAERPKGSFSTLEIQRTEQGDSAMYLCASSLGDSSTDTQYFGPGTRLTVL.